Listed below are T cell receptor beta chains from one sample, sequenced in a study of blood T cell repertoires in COVID-19. Assay: immunoSEQ multiplex PCR; the TCRdb copy retains only in-frame clones and omits some. The sample includes 150,000 to 200,000 clones, about 81% seen only once; the top ten take about an eighth. Sequencing was done on a sample of peripheral blood. These receptor sequences come from a woman aged 80 or older with COVID-19, enrolled during active disease. CDR3s include the opening cysteine and the closing phenylalanine or tryptophan. The order of the fields is CDR3 protein, J gene, V gene, CDR3 length.

CDR3 protein: CASSVITGGREKLFF
J gene: TRBJ1-4
V gene: TRBV2
CDR3 length: 15

CDR3 protein: CASSKLVSSYNEQFF
J gene: TRBJ2-1
V gene: TRBV2
CDR3 length: 15

CDR3 protein: CASSYSKAGEQYF
J gene: TRBJ2-7
V gene: TRBV6-2/TRBV6-3
CDR3 length: 13

CDR3 protein: CASSQLAGAFTDTQYF
J gene: TRBJ2-3
V gene: TRBV3-1/TRBV3-2
CDR3 length: 16

CDR3 protein: CASSQGQLETQYF
J gene: TRBJ2-5
V gene: TRBV14
CDR3 length: 13

CDR3 protein: CASSSTGSNEQFF
J gene: TRBJ2-1
V gene: TRBV5-1
CDR3 length: 13

CDR3 protein: CSVEGGQGYAEAFF
J gene: TRBJ1-1
V gene: TRBV29-1
CDR3 length: 14

CDR3 protein: CASSPGQVNEQFF
J gene: TRBJ2-1
V gene: TRBV7-2
CDR3 length: 13

CDR3 protein: CATSDSRTGGPLGQPQHF
J gene: TRBJ1-5
V gene: TRBV24-1
CDR3 length: 18

CDR3 protein: CASSQGAGDNEQFF
J gene: TRBJ2-1
V gene: TRBV4-1
CDR3 length: 14

CDR3 protein: CASSPGTAFTDTQYF
J gene: TRBJ2-3
V gene: TRBV5-5
CDR3 length: 15

CDR3 protein: CAITSTSDSYNEQFF
J gene: TRBJ2-1
V gene: TRBV10-3
CDR3 length: 15

CDR3 protein: CASSPRGTLAKNIQYF
J gene: TRBJ2-4
V gene: TRBV2
CDR3 length: 16

CDR3 protein: CAISEWLAITDTQYF
J gene: TRBJ2-3
V gene: TRBV10-3
CDR3 length: 15

CDR3 protein: CASSSGTLQETQYF
J gene: TRBJ2-5
V gene: TRBV18
CDR3 length: 14

CDR3 protein: CASSKGQGNGYTF
J gene: TRBJ1-2
V gene: TRBV28
CDR3 length: 13

CDR3 protein: CASNPQVGFGYTF
J gene: TRBJ1-2
V gene: TRBV19
CDR3 length: 13